Listed here are 4 T cell receptor beta chains from one sample, sequenced in a study of shared clonotypes between healthy human individuals (dated by TCRdb to the early 2020s). The library was built by means of the immunoSEQ multiplex PCR assay. Not all clones reach the TCRdb copy of this immuneACCESS table, which keeps in-frame sequences only. Checked studies attribute under half of the gap to unresolved V genes and leave the rest unexplained. The sample data list about 2 million clones, and approximately 95% of these were observed just once. The top ten hold 0.13% of the sample. The sequenced sample consisted of naive CD4+ T cells sorted from blood. This sample's cell subset or site label indicates: CD45RA+ positively selected. The receptors originated from a man aged 18 to 29 in good health.

V usage is TRBV30 and J usage is TRBJ1-3; D unresolved. V lost 0 bases, J lost 0 bases, and 9 bases lay in between. The CDR3 is 15 residues long. Germline assignment: CDR1 GTSNPN and CDR2 SVGIG (reference sequence). CDR3 sequence: CAWSVGTSSGNTIYF. The CDR3 DNA reads as TGTGCCTGGAGTGTAGGTACATCCTCTGGAAACACCATATATTTT.

V usage is TRBV28 and J usage is TRBJ2-3; 11 nucleotides line up with TRBD2. Germline trimming cut 3 bases from V and 2 bases from J; bases unmatched to any gene: 19. This CDR3 is 21 amino acids long. Germline-derived CDR1 and CDR2 are MDHEN and SYDVKM. The CDR3 nucleotides are TGTGCCAGCAGTTTGAAAGGTAGCGGGGGGGCCCAGTACAGAAACACAGATACGCAGTATTTT. Protein sequence: CASSLKGSGGAQYRNTDTQYF.

This rearrangement joins TRBV18 to TRBJ2-3; 8 positions match TRBD2. The germline V gene has CDR1 KGHSH and CDR2 LQKENI. The CDR3 has 15 amino acids. Trimming at V came to 1 base and at J to 1 base, leaving 1 base not matched to a gene. In DNA form, the CDR3 reads TGTGCCAGCTCACCACAGACTAGCGGCACAGATACGCAGTATTTT. It yields the protein CASSPQTSGTDTQYF.

This chain connects TRBV18 to TRBJ1-3, with 8 bases that match TRBD1. Unmatched junction bases numbered 6, after V lost 5 bases and J lost 0 bases. CDR3 length: 16 amino acids. Germline V gene data show CDR1 as KGHSH and CDR2 as LQKENI. The CDR3 coding sequence is TGTGCCAGCTCAATGGACAGGGCAGACTCTGGAAACACCATATATTTT. It translates to CASSMDRADSGNTIYF.